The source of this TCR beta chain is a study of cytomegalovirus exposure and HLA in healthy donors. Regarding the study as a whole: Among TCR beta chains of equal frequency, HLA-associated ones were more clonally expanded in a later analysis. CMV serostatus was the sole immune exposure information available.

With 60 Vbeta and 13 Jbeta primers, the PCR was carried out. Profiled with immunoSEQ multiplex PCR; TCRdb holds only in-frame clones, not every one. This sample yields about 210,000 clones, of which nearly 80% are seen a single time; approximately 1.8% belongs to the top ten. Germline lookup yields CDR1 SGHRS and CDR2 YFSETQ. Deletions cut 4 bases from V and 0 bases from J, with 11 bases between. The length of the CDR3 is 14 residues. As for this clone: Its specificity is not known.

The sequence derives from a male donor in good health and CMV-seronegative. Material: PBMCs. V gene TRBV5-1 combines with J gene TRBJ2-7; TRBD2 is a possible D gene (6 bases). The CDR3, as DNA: TGCGCCAGCAGCCAGGAGGGGAGCTCCTACGAGCAGTACTTC. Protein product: CASSQEGSSYEQYF.